These 14 T cell receptor beta chains were all obtained from the same sample, sequenced in a study of cytomegalovirus exposure and HLA in healthy donors. A multiplex PCR was run with 60 Vbeta primers and 13 Jbeta primers. Libraries were prepared by immunoSEQ multiplex PCR; TCRdb keeps only in-frame clonotypes and omits some of them. The top ten hold 0.7% to 0.95% of the sample, which has 150,000 or so clones, more than 80% seen once. Material: PBMCs. These receptors all stem from a woman under 30 in good health and CMV-seronegative.

The gene calls are TRBV2 and TRBJ2-1; no reliable D call. This CDR3 spans 15 amino acids. Trimming took 6 bases from V and 0 from J, leaving 12 bases between them. Germline-derived CDR1 and CDR2 are SNHLY and FYNNEI. DNA of the CDR3: TGTGCCAGCAGAGAGACACCAAGCTCCTACAATGAGCAGTTCTTC. Translated, it gives CASRETPSSYNEQFF.

The rearrangement uses TRBV28 and TRBJ2-2; D remains unclear. This CDR3 is built from 16 residues. With 7 bases removed from V and 6 bases from J, the gap between germline ends came to 21 bases. Germline V lookup: CDR1 MDHEN, CDR2 SYDVKM. This chain's CDR3 is CASNTVTRARSGELFF. CDR3 in DNA: TGTGCCAGCAATACCGTTACCCGCGCGCGGTCCGGGGAGCTGTTTTTT. Supplemented by reference TRBV28 and TRBJ2-2, the full variable domain reads DVKVTQSSRYLVKRTGEKVFLECVQDMDHENMFWYRQDPGLGLRLIYFSYDVKMKEKGDIPEGYSVSREKKERFSLILESASTNQTSMYLCASNTVTRARSGELFFGEGSRLTVL.

This chain joins TRBV21-1 and TRBJ2-7; TRBD2, the D gene given by the table, was not confirmed from the DNA. TRBV21-1 corresponds to a pseudogene. This CDR3 is built from 17 residues. DNA of the CDR3: TGTGCCAGCAGCCGAAATCCTCTACTAGCGGGAGGGTACGAGCAGTACTTC. Its protein product is CASSRNPLLAGGYEQYF.

The chain has TRBV19 and TRBJ2-7; 10 bases align to TRBD1. CDR1 and CDR2 (germline): LNHDA, SQIVND (reference sequence). The V gene end was trimmed by 6 bases and the J gene end by 2 bases; junction bases not matched to a gene: 13. The CDR3 sequence is 17 residues long. CDR3 protein: CASSKQAGQGKTYEQYF. In DNA, the CDR3 is TGTGCCAGTAGCAAACAGGCGGGACAGGGGAAAACCTACGAGCAGTACTTC.

J is TRBJ1-2 and V is TRBV28; 7 nucleotides match TRBD1. Germline assignment: CDR1 MDHEN and CDR2 SYDVKM. The CDR3 loop spans 14 amino acids. The V gene end was trimmed by 2 bases and the J gene end by 4 bases; junction bases not matched to a gene: 4. Here the CDR3 reads CASSLAGQFYGYTF. DNA of the CDR3: TGTGCCAGCAGTTTAGCGGGACAGTTCTATGGCTACACCTTC.

This clone turned up a few times. The rearrangement links TRBV19 to TRBJ2-3; 8 nucleotides line up with TRBD1. There are 17 residues in the CDR3. Germline CDR1 is LNHDA and CDR2 is SQIVND (reference sequence). V lost 0 bases and J lost 4; bases outside the gene matches: 9. CDR3 coding DNA: TGTGCCAGTAGTATAGACCCCCCAGGACAGGGTCCAGATACGCAGTATTTT. Residues: CASSIDPPGQGPDTQYF.

Comments on this clone: A read error is likely, as this CDR3 ends without the conserved phenylalanine or tryptophan. The chain joins TRBV4-3 to TRBJ1-2, with 11 bases identical to TRBD1. The CDR3 is 15 amino acids. J was trimmed by 4 bases and V by 3 bases; bases with no gene match: 4. Germline assignment: CDR1 LGHNA and CDR2 YSLEER. As DNA, the CDR3 is TGCGCCAGCAGCCAGGACAGGGGGCAAGGCTATGGCTACACCCTC. Translating gives CASSQDRGQGYGYTL.

The rearrangement links TRBV7-6 to TRBJ2-1; 7 nucleotides line up with TRBD1. Trimming at V came to 0 bases and at J to 2 bases, leaving 10 bases not matched to a gene. This CDR3 contains 18 residues. Germline CDR1 SGHVS, CDR2 FNYEAQ. Written as DNA, the CDR3 is TGTGCCAGCAGCTTAGCGTACCCGGGACAGATGACCTACAATGAGCAGTTCTTC. It codes for CASSLAYPGQMTYNEQFF.

The V call is TRBV7-9, the J call TRBJ1-1; 8 nucleotides line up with TRBD1. J gave up 11 bases and V 1 base, and 9 bases lay outside the gene matches. This CDR3 comprises 14 residues. Germline V gene data show CDR1 as SEHNR and CDR2 as FQNEAQ (reference sequence). For the CDR3, the DNA is TGTGCCAGCAGCTTAGAAGCAGGGGGCTTGAAGGCTTTCTTT. Protein: CASSLEAGGLKAFF.

In regard to this clone: An end of the junction differs from the germline gene, which may be a read error. V gene TRBV7-9 combines with J gene TRBJ1-5; 9 bases match TRBD1. Per germline, CDR1 SEHNR and CDR2 FQNEAQ (reference sequence). The CDR3 extends over 16 amino acids. This chain's CDR3 is CSSSFSGTGNNQPQHF. The CDR3 coding sequence is TGTTCCAGCAGCTTTTCCGGGACAGGGAACAATCAGCCCCAGCATTTT.

The chain carries TRBV28 and TRBJ1-2; D might be TRBD1 (6 bases). This CDR3 region has 13 residues. The germline V and J ends were trimmed by 5 bases and 8 bases, with 15 bases remaining between them. Germline assignment: CDR1 MDHEN and CDR2 SYDVKM. CDR3 region: CASSDTGGGGYTF. CDR3 coding DNA: TGTGCCAGCAGTGACACGGGGGGCGGAGGCTACACCTTC.

The chain employs TRBV5-1 and TRBJ2-6; no reliable D call. Germline V gene lookup returns CDR1 SGHRS and CDR2 YFSETQ. This CDR3 has 15 residues. Trimming stripped 5 bases from V and 0 bases from J, with 9 bases between. Here the CDR3 reads CASSAYFSGANVLTF. CDR3 nucleotides: TGCGCCAGCAGTGCCTATTTCTCTGGGGCCAACGTCCTGACTTTC.

V gene TRBV4-1 combines with J gene TRBJ1-2, with a tentative D call TRBD1 (6 bases). The CDR3 contains 16 residues. The ends were cut back, 0 bases at V and 7 bases at J, with 18 bases in the middle. CDR1 MGHRA and CDR2 YSYEKL come from the germline V gene. The CDR3 spells CASSQEAGVLLVGYTF. For the CDR3, the DNA is TGCGCCAGCAGCCAAGAGGCAGGGGTTTTGTTGGTTGGCTACACCTTC.

The chain is built from TRBV5-1 and TRBJ2-2; 9 bases are shared with TRBD1. V dropped 4 bases and J dropped 3; count of bases not matched to a gene: 7. There are 16 residues in the CDR3. In germline, CDR1 is SGHRS, CDR2 YFSETQ. The CDR3 DNA is TGCGCCAGCAGCACGAAACAGGGGGCGGACACCGGGGAGCTGTTTTTT. It is translated as CASSTKQGADTGELFF.